The source of this T cell receptor beta chain is a study of response to subunit inactivated influenza vaccine. A word on this clonotype: The antigen remains undetermined.

Each CDR3 protein gets one entry after TCRdb re-called the RT-PCR reads with MiXCR. There are hundreds of thousands of distinct CDR3 sequences in the sample; roughly 13% occur only once, and approximately 14% lies in the top ten. Findings and limits, study-wide: Few new T cells, the authors suggested, are recruited by each seasonal influenza vaccination.

The CDR3 is 15 residues long. Trimming cost V 4 bases and J 9 bases, with 21 bases left between them. Germline V gives CDR1 SGDLS, CDR2 YYNGEE. The input for sequencing was PBMCs from blood, taken roughly 48 days after vaccination. This clonotype was sampled from a man in his fifties or sixties who received an inactivated influenza vaccine. The rearrangement links TRBV9 to TRBJ2-3; D possibly uses TRBD1 or TRBD2 (5 bases each). The DNA for the CDR3 is TGTGCCAGCAGCCCCCCACCGGGACCCACGACGACGCAGTATTTT. Translated: CASSPPPGPTTTQYF.